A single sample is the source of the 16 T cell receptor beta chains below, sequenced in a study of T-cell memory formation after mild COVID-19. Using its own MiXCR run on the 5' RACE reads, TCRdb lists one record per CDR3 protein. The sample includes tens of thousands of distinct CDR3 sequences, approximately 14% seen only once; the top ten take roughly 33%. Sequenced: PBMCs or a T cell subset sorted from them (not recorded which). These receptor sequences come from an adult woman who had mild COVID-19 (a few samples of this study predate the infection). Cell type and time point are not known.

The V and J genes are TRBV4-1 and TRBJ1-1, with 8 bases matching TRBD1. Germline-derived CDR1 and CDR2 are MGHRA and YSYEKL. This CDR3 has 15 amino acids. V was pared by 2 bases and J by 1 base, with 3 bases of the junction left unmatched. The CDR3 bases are TGCGCCAGCAGCCAACAAACAGGGGGGAACACTGAAGCTTTCTTT. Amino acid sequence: CASSQQTGGNTEAFF.

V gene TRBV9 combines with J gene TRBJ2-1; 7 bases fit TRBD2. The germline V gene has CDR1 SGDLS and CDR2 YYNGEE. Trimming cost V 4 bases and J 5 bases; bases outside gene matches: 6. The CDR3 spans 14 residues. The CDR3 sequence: CASSLGLLHNEQFF. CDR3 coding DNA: TGTGCCAGCAGCTTGGGACTACTGCACAATGAGCAGTTCTTC.

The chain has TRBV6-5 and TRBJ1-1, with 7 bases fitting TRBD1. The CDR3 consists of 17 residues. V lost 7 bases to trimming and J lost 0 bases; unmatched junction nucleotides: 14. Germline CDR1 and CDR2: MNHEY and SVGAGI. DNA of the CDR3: TGTGCCAGCAACCGATTACCGACAGGGTCTCTGAACACTGAAGCTTTCTTT. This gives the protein CASNRLPTGSLNTEAFF.

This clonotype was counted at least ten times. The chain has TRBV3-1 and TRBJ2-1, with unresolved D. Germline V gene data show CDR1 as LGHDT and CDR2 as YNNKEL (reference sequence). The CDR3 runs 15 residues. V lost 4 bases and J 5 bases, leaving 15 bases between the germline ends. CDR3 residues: CASSPTFGWHNEQFF. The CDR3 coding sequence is TGTGCCAGCAGCCCGACGTTTGGATGGCACAATGAGCAGTTCTTC.

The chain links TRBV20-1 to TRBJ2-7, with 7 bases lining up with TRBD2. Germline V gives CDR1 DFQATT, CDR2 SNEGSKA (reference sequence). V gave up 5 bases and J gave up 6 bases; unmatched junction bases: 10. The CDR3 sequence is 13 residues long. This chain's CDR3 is CSARDYPSGEQYF. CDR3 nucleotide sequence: TGCAGTGCTCGGGACTACCCCTCGGGCGAGCAGTACTTC.

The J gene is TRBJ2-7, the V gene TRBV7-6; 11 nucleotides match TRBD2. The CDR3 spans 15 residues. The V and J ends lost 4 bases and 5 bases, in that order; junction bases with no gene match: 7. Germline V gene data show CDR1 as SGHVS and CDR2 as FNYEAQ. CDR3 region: CASSSLSGRGHEQYF. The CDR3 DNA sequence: TGTGCCAGCAGCTCCCTTAGCGGGAGGGGCCACGAGCAGTACTTC. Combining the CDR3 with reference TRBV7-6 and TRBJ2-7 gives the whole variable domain GAGVSQSPRYKVTKRGQDVALRCDPISGHVSLYWYRQALGQGPEFLTYFNYEAQQDKSGLPNDRFSAERPEGSISTLTIQRTEQRDSAMYRCASSSLSGRGHEQYFGPGTRLTVT.

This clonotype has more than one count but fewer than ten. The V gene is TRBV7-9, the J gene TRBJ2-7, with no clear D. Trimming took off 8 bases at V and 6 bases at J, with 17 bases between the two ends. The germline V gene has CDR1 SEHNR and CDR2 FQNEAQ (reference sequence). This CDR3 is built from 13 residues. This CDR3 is CASVGPSLAEQYF. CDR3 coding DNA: TGTGCCAGCGTCGGTCCAAGTCTGGCCGAGCAGTACTTC.

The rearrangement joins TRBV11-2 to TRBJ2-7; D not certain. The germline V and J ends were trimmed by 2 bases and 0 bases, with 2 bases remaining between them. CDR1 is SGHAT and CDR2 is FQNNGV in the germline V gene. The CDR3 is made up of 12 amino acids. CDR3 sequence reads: CASSLRSYEQYF. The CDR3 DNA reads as TGTGCCAGCAGCTTACGCTCCTACGAGCAGTACTTC.

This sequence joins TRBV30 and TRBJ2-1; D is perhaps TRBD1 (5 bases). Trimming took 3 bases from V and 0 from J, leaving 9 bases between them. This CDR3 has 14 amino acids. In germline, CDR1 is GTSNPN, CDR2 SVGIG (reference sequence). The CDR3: CAWSLDSSYNEQFF. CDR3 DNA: TGTGCCTGGAGCCTAGACAGCTCCTACAATGAGCAGTTCTTC. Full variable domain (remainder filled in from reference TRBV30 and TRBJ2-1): SQTIHQWPATLVQPVGSPLSLECTVEGTSNPNLYWYRQAAGRGLQLLFYSVGIGQISSEVPQNLSASRPQDRQFILSSKKLLLSDSGFYLCAWSLDSSYNEQFFGPGTRLTVL.

The CDR3 spells CATSRGQGVGEQYF. The CDR3 DNA follows: TGTGCCACCAGCAGGGGACAGGGAGTAGGAGAGCAGTACTTC. This rearrangement joins TRBV15 to TRBJ2-7, with TRBD1 matching over 9 bases. The CDR3 loop spans 14 amino acids. CDR1 and CDR2 (germline): LNHNV, YYDKDF (reference sequence). The ends lost 3 bases at V and 7 bases at J; junction bases unmatched: 7.

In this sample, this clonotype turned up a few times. CDR3 bases: TGTGCCAGCAGTCCTCTGGGGGGTGCCGGCACTGAAGCTTTCTTT. Residues: CASSPLGGAGTEAFF. V gene TRBV27 combines with J gene TRBJ1-1; the D gene is possibly TRBD1 (5 bases). Germline CDR1 reads MNHEY; CDR2 reads SMNVEV (reference sequence). V shed 5 bases and J shed 4 bases, with 17 bases lying between them. The CDR3 consists of 15 residues.

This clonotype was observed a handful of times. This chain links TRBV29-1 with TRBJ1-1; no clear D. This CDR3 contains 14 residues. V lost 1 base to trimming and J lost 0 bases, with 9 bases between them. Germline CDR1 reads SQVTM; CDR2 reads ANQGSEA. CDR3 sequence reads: CSVEGSTVNTEAFF. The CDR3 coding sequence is TGCAGCGTTGAAGGTAGCACCGTGAACACTGAAGCTTTCTTT.

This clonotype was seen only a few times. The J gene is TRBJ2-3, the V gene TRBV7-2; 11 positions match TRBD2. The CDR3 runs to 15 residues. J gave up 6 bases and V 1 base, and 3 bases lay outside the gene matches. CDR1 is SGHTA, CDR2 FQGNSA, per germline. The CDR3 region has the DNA TGTGCCAGCAGCTTAGAACTAGCGGGAGACGATACGCAGTATTTT. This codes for CASSLELAGDDTQYF.

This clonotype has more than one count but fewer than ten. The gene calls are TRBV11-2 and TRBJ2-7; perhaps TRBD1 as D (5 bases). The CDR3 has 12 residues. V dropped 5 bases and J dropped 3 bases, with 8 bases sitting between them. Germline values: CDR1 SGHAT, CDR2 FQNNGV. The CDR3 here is CASSSRVYEQYF. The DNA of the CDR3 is TGTGCCAGCAGCAGCAGGGTCTACGAGCAGTACTTC.

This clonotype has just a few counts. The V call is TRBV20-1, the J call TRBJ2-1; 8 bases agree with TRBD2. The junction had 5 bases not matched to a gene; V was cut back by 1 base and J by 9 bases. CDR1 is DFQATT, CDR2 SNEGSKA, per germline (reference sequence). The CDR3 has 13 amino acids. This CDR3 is CSARAAGGPEQFF. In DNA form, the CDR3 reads TGCAGTGCTAGAGCTGCGGGAGGTCCTGAGCAGTTCTTC.

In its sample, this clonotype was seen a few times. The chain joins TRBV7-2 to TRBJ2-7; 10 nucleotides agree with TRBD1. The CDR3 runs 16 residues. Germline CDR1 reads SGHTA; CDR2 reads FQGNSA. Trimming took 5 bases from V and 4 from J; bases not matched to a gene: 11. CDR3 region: CASSGETGGQWYEQYF. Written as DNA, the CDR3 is TGTGCCAGCAGCGGAGAGACAGGGGGCCAATGGTACGAGCAGTACTTC.